The clone carrying this TCR beta chain was counted only a few times. Original analysis: Reference gene primers were amplified, and this amplification served to estimate nucleated cell counts. Method: immunoSEQ multiplex PCR; TCRdb's copy keeps in-frame clones and lacks some. V, J and clone size derive from that table, while D and trimming were established from the DNA sequence. Altogether a few hundred thousand clones are present, almost 85% being singletons, with the ten largest covering just over 7%. This sample stems from a study of blood T cell repertoires in COVID-19. Study details: COVID-19 samples, acute and convalescent, were from the United States, Italy and Spain. T cells, B-cell-depleted T cells, or PBMCs provided the cDNA or gDNA that served as material.

This TCR came from a human donor in a cohort sampled during active COVID-19. Sequencing input: peripheral blood.

This CDR3 is CASSLQGTNEKLFF. In DNA form, the CDR3 reads TGTGCCAGCAGTTTGCAGGGAACTAATGAAAAACTGTTTTTT. V and J are TRBV6-2 or TRBV6-3 and TRBJ1-4; perhaps TRBD1 as D (5 bases). The CDR3 length is 14 residues. The germline V gene encodes CDR1 MNHEY and CDR2 SVGEGT. Trimming pared 4 bases from V and 1 base from J, leaving 7 bases between.